What follows are 29 T cell receptor beta chains derived from one specimen sequenced in a study of blood T cell repertoires in COVID-19 (dated by TCRdb to 2019 to 2021). Libraries were constructed by the immunoSEQ multiplex PCR assay. As stored in TCRdb, this immuneACCESS dataset retains in-frame rearrangements with V and J assigned. A fraction of the clones does not appear; measured against another copy, unresolved V genes explain less than half of the discrepancy, and the remainder lacks a known reason. A total of just over 25,000 clones appear in this sample, 88% of them only once. The ten most abundant clones make up roughly 15% of the sample. Sequences were obtained from peripheral blood. The receptors derive from a man between 65 and 85 years old with acute or convalescent COVID-19.

The J gene is TRBJ2-5, the V gene TRBV6-5; tentatively, D is TRBD1 (5 bases). Germline V CDR1 and CDR2: MNHEY, SVGAGI. The CDR3 is 13 amino acids. The ends were cut back, 4 bases at V and 2 bases at J, with 8 bases in the middle. CDR3 in amino acids: CASSLQDQETQYF. In DNA, the CDR3 is TGTGCCAGCAGTTTACAGGATCAAGAGACCCAGTACTTC.

This clone showed up just once. The J gene is TRBJ1-1, the V gene TRBV6-5; tentatively, D is TRBD1 (5 bases). The germline gives CDR1 MNHEY, CDR2 SVGAGI. The CDR3 sequence is 13 residues long. Trimming took 4 bases from V and 0 from J, leaving 6 bases between them. The CDR3, as DNA: TGTGCCAGCAGTTGGACACTGAACACTGAAGCTTTCTTT. This codes for CASSWTLNTEAFF.

The CDR3 DNA is TGTGCCATCAGCGCCGGAGGACAGGCGGTCTCTGGGGCCAACGTCCTGACTTTC. It specifies CAISAGGQAVSGANVLTF. The chain links TRBV10-3 to TRBJ2-6, with 7 bases fitting TRBD1. In germline, CDR1 is ENHRY, CDR2 SYGVKD. Trimming cost V 6 bases and J 0 bases; bases outside gene matches: 11. This CDR3 has 18 amino acids.

The J gene is TRBJ1-5, the V gene TRBV7-9; no definite D call. The V gene lost 1 base and the J gene lost 3 bases, with 7 bases spanning the gap. This CDR3 contains 14 residues. Per germline, CDR1 SEHNR and CDR2 FQNEAQ (reference sequence). The CDR3 spells CASSLDGFNQPQHF. CDR3 DNA sequence: TGTGCCAGCAGCTTAGACGGTTTCAATCAGCCCCAGCATTTT.

This rearrangement joins TRBV19 to TRBJ2-7, with 9 nucleotides matching TRBD2. The CDR3 is 15 amino acids. CDR1 and CDR2 from the germline V gene are LNHDA and SQIVND (reference sequence). In DNA, the CDR3 is TGTGCGTTTAAGGCACTGGCGGGAGGGACCTACGAGCAGTACTTC. This encodes CAFKALAGGTYEQYF.

V usage is TRBV11-2 and J usage is TRBJ1-1; no firm D call. Germline values: CDR1 SGHAT, CDR2 FQNNGV. The germline V and J ends were trimmed by 3 bases and 4 bases, with 15 bases remaining between them. The CDR3 totals 15 residues. The CDR3 DNA follows: TGTGCCAGCAGCTTCTCGGGAGGGTCGGCCACTGAAGCTTTCTTT. Residues: CASSFSGGSATEAFF.

This rearrangement joins TRBV7-2 to TRBJ2-3; no reliable D call. Germline V CDR1 and CDR2: SGHTA, FQGNSA. The CDR3 is 14 amino acids. Trimming took off 5 bases at V and 0 bases at J, with 9 bases between the two ends. CDR3 nucleotide sequence: TGTGCCAGCAGCCCGCGGTCCAGCACAGATACGCAGTATTTT. Its translation: CASSPRSSTDTQYF.

The table lists this clone with a count of one. The rearrangement links TRBV19 to TRBJ2-2; D is uncertain. Per germline, CDR1 LNHDA and CDR2 SQIVND (reference sequence). The V end was cut by 7 bases, the J end by 3 bases, with 9 bases between. The CDR3 extends over 13 amino acids. CDR3 coding DNA: TGTGCCAGTAAAACCATAGACACCGGGGAGCTGTTTTTT. It translates to CASKTIDTGELFF.

The chain employs TRBV18 and TRBJ1-2, with D possibly matching TRBD1 (5 bases). V gave up 5 bases and J gave up 0 bases, with 10 bases separating them. CDR3 length: 14 amino acids. In germline, CDR1 is KGHSH, CDR2 LQKENI. The CDR3 region is CASSSDSSNYGYTF. CDR3 nucleotide sequence: TGTGCCAGCTCATCCGACAGCTCTAACTATGGCTACACCTTC.

V gene TRBV18 combines with J gene TRBJ1-1, with D possibly matching TRBD1 (5 bases). Deletions cut 4 bases from V and 12 bases from J, with 18 bases between. The CDR3 consists of 13 residues. Per germline, CDR1 KGHSH and CDR2 LQKENI. As DNA, the CDR3 is TGTGCCAGCTCACGCGACTCGAGCAGGGCACCTTTCTTT. Its protein is CASSRDSSRAPFF. The variable domain in full, with the rest retrieved from reference TRBV18 and TRBJ1-1, is NAGVMQNPRHLVRRRGQEARLRCSPMKGHSHVYWYRQLPEEGLKFMVYLQKENIIDESGMPKERFSAEFPKEGPSILRIQQVVRGDSAAYFCASSRDSSRAPFFGQGTRLTVV.

The rearrangement uses TRBV18 and TRBJ1-4; TRBD1 matches at 8 bases. The trim removed 1 base at V and 2 bases at J, leaving 6 bases unmatched. CDR1 and CDR2 (germline): KGHSH, LQKENI. The CDR3 has 17 residues. DNA for the CDR3: TGTGCCAGCTCACCACTACAGGGGGAGGCTACTAATGAAAAACTGTTTTTT. Residues: CASSPLQGEATNEKLFF.

The J gene is TRBJ2-7, the V gene TRBV7-9; 13 bases line up with TRBD2. The germline gives CDR1 SEHNR, CDR2 FQNEAQ (reference sequence). The CDR3 spans 17 residues. J gave up 2 bases and V 0 bases, and 4 bases lay outside the gene matches. CDR3 nucleotide sequence: TGTGCCAGCAGCTTAGCGCGGACTAGCGGGAGCCCCTACGAGCAGTACTTC. It yields the protein CASSLARTSGSPYEQYF.

The sample holds one count of this clone. The chain carries TRBV9 and TRBJ1-4; 10 nucleotides align to TRBD1. The CDR3 sequence is 19 residues long. Germline assignment: CDR1 SGDLS and CDR2 YYNGEE. The V segment lost 4 bases and the J segment 0 bases; nucleotides outside the gene matches: 12. Written as DNA, the CDR3 is TGTGCCAGCAGCACCCCTCGGGACAGGGGCCCCTCAACTAATGAAAAACTGTTTTTT. Protein sequence: CASSTPRDRGPSTNEKLFF.

The chain carries TRBV19 and TRBJ2-5; weak D call: TRBD2 (5 bases). The CDR3 extends over 14 amino acids. Between the trimmed V and J ends, which lost 4 bases and 1 base, there was a span of 10 bases. From germline, CDR1 is LNHDA and CDR2 SQIVND (reference sequence). Written as DNA, the CDR3 is TGTGCCAGTAGTACGAGGGTAGCCCAAGAGACCCAGTACTTC. Amino acids: CASSTRVAQETQYF.

The chain is built from TRBV10-3 and TRBJ2-7; 16 bases align to TRBD2. The V gene's germline CDR1 is ENHRY and CDR2 SYGVKD. Losses at the gene ends were 6 bases for V and 5 bases for J; bases not matched to a gene: 7. The CDR3 runs to 16 residues. CDR3 sequence reads: CAISPGLAGGRDEQYF. CDR3 nucleotide sequence: TGTGCCATCAGCCCGGGACTAGCGGGAGGGAGGGACGAGCAGTACTTC.

The chain links TRBV18 to TRBJ1-2, with D perhaps TRBD1 (6 bases). With 3 bases removed from V and 6 bases from J, the gap between germline ends came to 11 bases. The germline V gene has CDR1 KGHSH and CDR2 LQKENI. The CDR3 sequence is 13 residues long. The DNA of the CDR3 is TGTGCCAGCTCACCGGGGCCAGGGGATGGCTACACCTTC. Translation: CASSPGPGDGYTF.

The table lists this clone with a few counts. The rearrangement joins TRBV7-9 to TRBJ2-7; D remains ambiguous. Trimming shortened V by 4 bases and J by 0 bases, and 7 bases separated the two germline ends. This CDR3 spans 13 amino acids. The germline V gene has CDR1 SEHNR and CDR2 FQNEAQ (reference sequence). In DNA, the CDR3 is TGTGCCAGCAGCTCCCGGGTCTCCTACGAGCAGTACTTC. It yields the protein CASSSRVSYEQYF.

This clone was seen once. The chain couples TRBV6-1 to TRBJ2-7; 10 bases line up with TRBD2. CDR3 size: 16 residues. Germline assignment: CDR1 MNHNS and CDR2 SASEGT. J lost 3 bases, V lost 0 bases, and 5 bases had no gene match. CDR3 nucleotides: TGTGCCAGCAGTGAAGCAGCGGGGGGGGATTTCTACGAGCAGTACTTC. Its translation: CASSEAAGGDFYEQYF.

This chain joins TRBV6-5 and TRBJ1-5; the D gene is possibly TRBD1 (6 bases). Germline V gene data show CDR1 as MNHEY and CDR2 as SVGAGI. V shed 6 bases and J shed 4 bases, with 16 bases lying between them. The CDR3 covers 15 residues. The CDR3 DNA reads TGTGCCAGCAGGGTCGCCGGGACACAAAATCAGCCCCAGCATTTT. Its translation: CASRVAGTQNQPQHF.

The rearrangement joins TRBV5-6 to TRBJ1-2; TRBD1 matches at 7 bases. The CDR3 sequence is 13 residues long. Trimming removed 2 bases from V and 6 bases from J; junction bases left unmatched: 4. CDR1 and CDR2 (germline): SGHDT, YYEEEE. CDR3 loop: CASSFGQEHGYTF. The DNA for the CDR3 is TGTGCCAGCAGCTTCGGACAGGAACATGGCTACACCTTC.

This chain uses TRBV7-9 with TRBJ1-1, with 7 bases identical to TRBD1. The trim removed 4 bases at V and 2 bases at J, leaving 7 bases unmatched. Germline V CDR1 and CDR2: SEHNR, FQNEAQ (reference sequence). This CDR3 is built from 15 residues. The CDR3 DNA is TGTGCCAGCAGCTCCTGGGACAGACTAAACACTGAAGCTTTCTTT. It encodes CASSSWDRLNTEAFF.

This clone was recorded once. The chain carries TRBV6-2 or TRBV6-3 and TRBJ1-5; D perhaps matches TRBD1 (5 bases). V lost 4 bases and J lost 6, with 19 bases in between. Looked up from germline, CDR1 is MNHEY and CDR2 is SVGEGT. CDR3 length: 16 amino acids. CDR3 sequence (DNA): TGTGCCAGCAGTTCCCGACCGTCAGGGATAGGTCAGCCCCAGCATTTT. This codes for CASSSRPSGIGQPQHF.

V and J are TRBV6-5 and TRBJ1-1; D possibly corresponds to TRBD1 (6 bases). The CDR3 is 12 amino acids. V was cut by 8 bases and J by 1 base, with 8 bases left in between. Looked up from germline, CDR1 is MNHEY and CDR2 is SVGAGI. This chain's CDR3 is CASRTANTEAFF. CDR3 bases: TGTGCCAGCCGGACAGCGAACACTGAAGCTTTCTTT.

This sequence joins TRBV6-5 and TRBJ1-3; D is unresolved. V shed 0 bases and J shed 1 base, with 7 bases lying between them. CDR3 length: 15 residues. Germline V CDR1 and CDR2: MNHEY, SVGAGI. The CDR3 DNA reads as TGTGCCAGCAGTTACTCGGCGACTTCTGGAAACACCATATATTTT. Translating it yields CASSYSATSGNTIYF.

The chain links TRBV3-1 (or the pseudogene TRBV3-2) to TRBJ1-5; D is uncertain. Between the trimmed V and J ends, which lost 1 base and 7 bases, there was a span of 11 bases. The CDR3 length is 14 residues. Germline V gene lookup returns CDR1 LGHDT and CDR2 YNNKEL (reference sequence). The CDR3 protein is CASSQGVAEQPQHF. The CDR3 bases are TGTGCCAGCAGCCAAGGAGTGGCGGAACAGCCCCAGCATTTT.

The CDR3 coding sequence is TGTGCCATCAGTGAGTCAACCGGGGGGAACACTGAAGCTTTCTTT. Its protein is CAISESTGGNTEAFF. The V call is TRBV10-3, the J call TRBJ1-1; maybe TRBD1 (5 bases). The CDR3 contains 15 residues. V lost 0 bases, J lost 1 base, and 9 bases lay in between. Germline CDR1 ENHRY, CDR2 SYGVKD.

This clone was counted once. The chain has TRBV7-2 and TRBJ2-5, with D hard to call. CDR1 is SGHTA, CDR2 FQGNSA, per germline. The CDR3 is 13 residues long. The germline V and J ends were trimmed by 1 base and 3 bases, with 6 bases remaining between them. Written as DNA, the CDR3 is TGTGCCAGCAGCTTAGGCCAGGAAGAGACCCAGTACTTC. It specifies CASSLGQEETQYF.

The V gene is TRBV5-6, the J gene TRBJ2-2; 9 bases agree with TRBD1. Germline V gives CDR1 SGHDT, CDR2 YYEEEE. This CDR3 is 15 amino acids long. Trimming took 3 bases from V and 7 from J; bases not matched to a gene: 7. CDR3 sequence (DNA): TGTGCCAGCAGCTCCGGGACAGGGTTAATCGGGGAGCTGTTTTTT. It encodes CASSSGTGLIGELFF.

The genes are TRBV28 and TRBJ1-5; D is ambiguous. V gave up 3 bases and J gave up 6 bases, with 12 bases separating them. CDR1 and CDR2 from the germline V gene are MDHEN and SYDVKM. The CDR3 extends over 14 amino acids. The chain's CDR3 is CASSFSGRTQPQHF. The DNA for the CDR3 is TGTGCCAGCAGTTTCTCGGGGAGGACTCAGCCCCAGCATTTT.